The 21 T cell receptor beta chains in this list originate from one sample, sequenced in a study of identical twins. TCRdb processed the 5' RACE reads anew with MiXCR; each CDR3 protein has one entry. The sample gives hundreds of thousands of distinct CDR3 sequences, 6.5% to 9% of which show up once; about 5.6% is in the top ten. These sequences were also reported in another study, on yellow fever vaccine responses in identical twins.

Source material: CD8+ T cells sorted from blood. These receptors came from a woman younger than 30 in good health.

The V gene is TRBV4-1, the J gene TRBJ2-3; D is unresolved. The CDR3 is 15 amino acids. CDR1 is MGHRA and CDR2 is YSYEKL in the germline V gene. V dropped 0 bases and J dropped 6 bases, with 13 bases sitting between them. The CDR3 coding sequence is TGCGCCAGCAGCCAAGAGAAGCCGGGCTGGGATACGCAGTATTTT. It specifies CASSQEKPGWDTQYF.

This clonotype was seen repeatedly, ten times or more. V gene TRBV29-1 combines with J gene TRBJ2-1; weak D call: TRBD1 (6 bases). This CDR3 comprises 14 residues. Trimming took 7 bases from V and 2 from J, leaving 15 bases between them. CDR1 and CDR2 from the germline V gene are SQVTM and ANQGSEA. Here the CDR3 reads CSAVGKGAYNEQFF. CDR3 nucleotides: TGCAGCGCGGTCGGCAAGGGGGCCTACAATGAGCAGTTCTTC.

This clonotype was detected many times. The rearrangement uses TRBV2 and TRBJ2-3, with D possibly being TRBD2 (5 bases). The V end was cut by 1 base, the J end by 3 bases, with 11 bases between. The CDR3 is 15 residues long. Germline values: CDR1 SNHLY, CDR2 FYNNEI. CDR3 sequence: CASSEVASGTDTQYF. The CDR3, as DNA: TGTGCCAGCAGTGAAGTAGCGTCCGGGACAGATACGCAGTATTTT. The full variable domain, in which reference TRBV2 and TRBJ2-3 provide the parts outside the CDR3, is EPEVTQTPSHQVTQMGQEVILRCVPISNHLYFYWYRQILGQKVEFLVSFYNNEISEKSEIFDDQFSVERPDGSNFTLKIRSTKLEDSAMYFCASSEVASGTDTQYFGPGTRLTVL.

This clonotype was picked up a small number of times. CDR3 nucleotides: TGTGCCAGCAGCTTAGTCCTAGCGGGAGGCCCGGAAGAGACCCAGTACTTC. This translates into CASSLVLAGGPEETQYF. The V and J genes are TRBV11-2 and TRBJ2-5; TRBD2 aligns across 11 bases. V was pared by 1 base and J by 3 bases, with 7 bases of the junction left unmatched. The CDR3 loop spans 17 amino acids. The germline gives CDR1 SGHAT, CDR2 FQNNGV.

The chain carries TRBV20-1 and TRBJ1-1; perhaps TRBD1 as D (5 bases). Looked up from germline, CDR1 is DFQATT and CDR2 is SNEGSKA (reference sequence). CDR3 size: 15 residues. Trimming took off 0 bases at V and 8 bases at J, with 19 bases between the two ends. Here the CDR3 reads CSARDRGKGTVEAFF. The CDR3 DNA reads as TGCAGTGCTAGAGATCGCGGAAAAGGGACTGTGGAAGCTTTCTTT.

The V and J genes are TRBV7-9 and TRBJ1-4; TRBD1 might be the D (5 bases). Trimming cost V 5 bases and J 5 bases, with 21 bases left between them. CDR1 and CDR2 (germline): SEHNR, FQNEAQ (reference sequence). This CDR3 spans 17 amino acids. The CDR3 is CASSDPAAGTQNEKLFF. As DNA, the CDR3 is TGTGCCAGCAGCGACCCCGCGGCCGGGACCCAGAATGAAAAACTGTTTTTT.

At least ten counts were recorded for this clonotype. The chain links TRBV2 to TRBJ1-5; 9 nucleotides match TRBD1. J lost 0 bases, V lost 6 bases, and 3 bases had no gene match. The germline V gene has CDR1 SNHLY and CDR2 FYNNEI. The CDR3 spans 15 residues. The CDR3 DNA follows: TGTGCCAGCAGCGAGGGACAGGGTAGCAATCAGCCCCAGCATTTT. The encoded protein is CASSEGQGSNQPQHF. Full variable domain (outside the CDR3, taken from reference TRBV2 and TRBJ1-5): EPEVTQTPSHQVTQMGQEVILRCVPISNHLYFYWYRQILGQKVEFLVSFYNNEISEKSEIFDDQFSVERPDGSNFTLKIRSTKLEDSAMYFCASSEGQGSNQPQHFGDGTRLSIL.

This clonotype was counted many times. This rearrangement joins TRBV29-1 to TRBJ2-1; D is possibly TRBD1 or TRBD2 (5 bases each). The V gene's germline CDR1 is SQVTM and CDR2 ANQGSEA. V was clipped by 7 bases and J by 0 bases, with 10 bases between them. The CDR3 runs to 13 residues. CDR3 bases: TGCAGCGGTGGGACGTACTCCTACAATGAGCAGTTCTTC. Encoded protein: CSGGTYSYNEQFF.

This chain uses TRBV7-8 with TRBJ2-1; tentative D call: TRBD1 (6 bases). CDR1 and CDR2 (germline): SGHVS, FQNEAQ. The CDR3 totals 16 residues. V lost 1 base and J 2 bases, leaving 12 bases between the germline ends. The CDR3 sequence: CASSLDAGDAYNEQFF. CDR3 DNA sequence: TGTGCCAGCAGCTTAGACGCAGGGGACGCCTACAATGAGCAGTTCTTC.

This clonotype showed up many times. The chain links TRBV20-1 to TRBJ2-5; D not resolved. This CDR3 comprises 13 residues. Looked up from germline, CDR1 is DFQATT and CDR2 is SNEGSKA (reference sequence). Trimming left V 2 bases short and J 0 bases short, with 7 bases between. CDR3 bases: TGCAGTGCTAGATCTCAGTACCAAGAGACCCAGTACTTC. Translating gives CSARSQYQETQYF.

As to this clonotype: Just one base apart from a much larger clone, this may be a read error. The chain uses TRBV27 and TRBJ2-5; no clear D gene. CDR3 size: 13 residues. The germline V gene encodes CDR1 MNHEY and CDR2 SMNVEV (reference sequence). The CDR3 DNA sequence: TGTGCCAGCAGTTTAGTAGACCAAGAGACCCAGCACTTC. Protein sequence: CASSLVDQETQHF.

There are many counts of this clonotype. The chain has TRBV11-2 and TRBJ2-2; 9 bases match TRBD1. V was clipped by 2 bases and J by 2 bases; unmatched bases: 9. CDR1 SGHAT and CDR2 FQNNGV come from the germline V gene. This CDR3 has 18 residues. The CDR3 DNA reads TGTGCCAGCAGCTTAAATGGCTTGGGACAGGGTAACACCGGGGAGCTGTTTTTT. This encodes CASSLNGLGQGNTGELFF.

In this sample, this clonotype turned up a few times. The genes are TRBV4-1 and TRBJ2-7; the match to TRBD2 covers 8 bases. CDR3 size: 15 residues. The junction had 9 bases not matched to a gene; V was cut back by 1 base and J by 7 bases. The germline CDR1 and CDR2 sequences are MGHRA and YSYEKL. CDR3 sequence (DNA): TGCGCCAGCAGCCAAGCCCCAGCGGGAGTGAAGGAGCAGTACTTC. Translation: CASSQAPAGVKEQYF.

This clonotype was recorded many times. The chain carries TRBV7-6 and TRBJ1-6, with D perhaps matching TRBD1 (6 bases). The V gene's germline CDR1 is SGHVS and CDR2 FNYEAQ. The ends were cut back, 0 bases at V and 5 bases at J, with 11 bases in the middle. The CDR3 covers 16 residues. CDR3 nucleotide sequence: TGTGCCAGCAGCTTAGCGGGGGGCGGTAATAATTCACCCCTCCACTTT. This codes for CASSLAGGGNNSPLHF. Complete variable domain (other parts from reference TRBV7-6 and TRBJ1-6): GAGVSQSPRYKVTKRGQDVALRCDPISGHVSLYWYRQALGQGPEFLTYFNYEAQQDKSGLPNDRFSAERPEGSISTLTIQRTEQRDSAMYRCASSLAGGGNNSPLHFGNGTRLTVT.

This clonotype was recorded at least ten times. The J gene is TRBJ2-5, the V gene TRBV15; D is perhaps TRBD2 (5 bases). The CDR3 is 15 residues long. The germline CDR1 and CDR2 sequences are LNHNV and YYDKDF (reference sequence). Trimming pared 0 bases from V and 4 bases from J, leaving 12 bases between. The CDR3 sequence is CATSRDRGLGETQYF. The CDR3 region has the DNA TGTGCCACCAGCAGAGATCGAGGGTTGGGAGAGACCCAGTACTTC.

This clonotype was detected only a few times. The chain links TRBV7-9 to TRBJ2-1; 7 positions agree with TRBD2. Germline CDR1 is SEHNR and CDR2 is FQNEAQ (reference sequence). V was clipped by 6 bases and J by 4 bases; unmatched bases: 12. The CDR3 contains 16 residues. This CDR3 is CASRVPSGKIYNEQFF. As DNA, the CDR3 is TGTGCCAGCAGAGTCCCTAGCGGCAAGATTTACAATGAGCAGTTCTTC. Supplemented by reference TRBV7-9 and TRBJ2-1, the full variable domain reads DTGVSQNPRHKITKRGQNVTFRCDPISEHNRLYWYRQTLGQGPEFLTYFQNEAQLEKSRLLSDRFSAERPKGSFSTLEIQRTEQGDSAMYLCASRVPSGKIYNEQFFGPGTRLTVL.

This clonotype has at least ten counts. The J gene is TRBJ2-7, the V gene TRBV4-1; 8 bases fit TRBD2. The CDR3 extends over 15 amino acids. The trim removed 0 bases at V and 3 bases at J, leaving 4 bases unmatched. Germline V lookup: CDR1 MGHRA, CDR2 YSYEKL. The CDR3 nucleotides read TGCGCCAGCAGCCAAGATGCTAGCGGGTTCTACGAGCAGTACTTC. Its translation: CASSQDASGFYEQYF.

This clonotype was detected many times. This chain joins TRBV6-1 and TRBJ1-4; 8 bases fit TRBD1. Germline trimming cut 6 bases from V and 5 bases from J; bases unmatched to any gene: 5. Germline CDR1 MNHNS, CDR2 SASEGT. The CDR3 runs to 14 residues. The CDR3 sequence: CASSLGQVNEKLFF. CDR3 in DNA: TGTGCCAGCAGCTTGGGACAGGTCAATGAAAAACTGTTTTTT.

This clonotype was found many times. The chain links TRBV12-3 or TRBV12-4 to TRBJ2-7; 7 nucleotides line up with TRBD2. Unmatched junction bases numbered 7, after V lost 6 bases and J lost 2 bases. This CDR3 is built from 14 residues. CDR3 nucleotides: TGTGCCAGCAGCCCAGCTAGCGGACCCTACGAGCAGTACTTC. Translating it yields CASSPASGPYEQYF.

This clonotype was observed many times. The V and J genes are TRBV3-1 and TRBJ1-2; 7 positions match TRBD1. The germline V gene encodes CDR1 LGHDT and CDR2 YNNKEL (reference sequence). V lost 6 bases and J lost 5; bases outside the gene matches: 12. The CDR3 length is 15 residues. The DNA of the CDR3 is TGTGCCAGCAGTCCACCGACAGGGTCTAGGTATGGCTACACCTTC. Protein: CASSPPTGSRYGYTF.

The V call is TRBV10-2, the J call TRBJ2-5; D may be TRBD2 (6 bases). Looked up from germline, CDR1 is WSHSY and CDR2 is SAAADI. Deletions cut 6 bases from V and 5 bases from J, with 13 bases between. The CDR3 is made up of 13 amino acids. In nucleotides, the CDR3 is TGCGCCAGCAGAGAGACTAGTTTGGAGACCCAGTACTTC. Translating it yields CASRETSLETQYF.